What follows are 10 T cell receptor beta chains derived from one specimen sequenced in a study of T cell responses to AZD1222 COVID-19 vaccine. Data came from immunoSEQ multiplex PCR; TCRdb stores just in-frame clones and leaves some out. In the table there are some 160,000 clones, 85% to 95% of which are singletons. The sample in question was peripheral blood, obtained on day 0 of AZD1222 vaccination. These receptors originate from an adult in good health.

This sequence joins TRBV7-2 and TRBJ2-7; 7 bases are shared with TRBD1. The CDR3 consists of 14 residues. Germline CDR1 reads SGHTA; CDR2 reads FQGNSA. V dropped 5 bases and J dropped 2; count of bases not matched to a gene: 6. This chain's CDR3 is CASSPSGTAYEQYF. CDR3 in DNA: TGTGCCAGCAGCCCCAGTGGGACAGCCTACGAGCAGTACTTC. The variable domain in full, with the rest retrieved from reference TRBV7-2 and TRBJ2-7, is GAGVSQSPSNKVTEKGKDVELRCDPISGHTALYWYRQSLGQGLEFLIYFQGNSAPDKSGLPSDRFSAERTGGSVSTLTIQRTQQEDSAVYLCASSPSGTAYEQYFGPGTRLTVT.

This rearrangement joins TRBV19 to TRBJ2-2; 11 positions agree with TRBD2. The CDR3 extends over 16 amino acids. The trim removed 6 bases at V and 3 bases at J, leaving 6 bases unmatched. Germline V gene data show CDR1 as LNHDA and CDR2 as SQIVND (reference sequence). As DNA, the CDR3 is TGTGCCAGTAGCTACCGACTAGCGGGACACACCGGGGAGCTGTTTTTT. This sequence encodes CASSYRLAGHTGELFF.

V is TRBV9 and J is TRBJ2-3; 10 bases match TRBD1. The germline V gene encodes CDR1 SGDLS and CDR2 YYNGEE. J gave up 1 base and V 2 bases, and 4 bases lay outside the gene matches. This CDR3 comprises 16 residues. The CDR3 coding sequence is TGTGCCAGCAGCGTCGCCGGGACAGGGGGCACAGATACGCAGTATTTT. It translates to CASSVAGTGGTDTQYF.

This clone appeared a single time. This chain's CDR3 is CAISEGGLTNTGELFF. The CDR3 coding sequence is TGTGCCATCAGTGAAGGGGGCCTCACGAACACCGGGGAGCTGTTTTTT. The V call is TRBV10-3, the J call TRBJ2-2, with 7 bases that match TRBD1. Trimming cost V 3 bases and J 0 bases; bases outside gene matches: 4. This CDR3 spans 16 amino acids. Germline-derived CDR1 and CDR2 are ENHRY and SYGVKD.

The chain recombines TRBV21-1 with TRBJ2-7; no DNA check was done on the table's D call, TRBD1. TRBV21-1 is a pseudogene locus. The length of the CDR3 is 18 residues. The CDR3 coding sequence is TGTGCCAGCAGTCGACAAGATGGAGAAGAGGGGGCCCTCGGGGAGCAGTACTTC. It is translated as CASSRQDGEEGALGEQYF.

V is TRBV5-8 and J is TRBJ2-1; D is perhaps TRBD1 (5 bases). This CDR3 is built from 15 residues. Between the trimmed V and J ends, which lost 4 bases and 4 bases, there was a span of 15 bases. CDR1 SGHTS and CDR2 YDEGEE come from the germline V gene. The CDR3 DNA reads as TGTGCCAGCAGCCCGGACACAGGCCGGTACAATGAGCAGTTCTTC. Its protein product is CASSPDTGRYNEQFF.

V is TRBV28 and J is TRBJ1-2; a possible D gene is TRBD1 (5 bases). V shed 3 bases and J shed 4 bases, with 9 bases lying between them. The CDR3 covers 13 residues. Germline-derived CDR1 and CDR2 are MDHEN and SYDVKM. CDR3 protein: CASSFDSTYGYTF. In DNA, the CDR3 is TGTGCCAGCAGTTTCGACAGTACCTATGGCTACACCTTC.

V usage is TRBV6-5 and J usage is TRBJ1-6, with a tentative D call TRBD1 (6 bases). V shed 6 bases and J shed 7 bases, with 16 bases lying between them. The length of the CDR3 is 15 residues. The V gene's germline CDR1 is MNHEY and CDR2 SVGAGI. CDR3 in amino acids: CASRPPTGLNSPLHF. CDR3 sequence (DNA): TGTGCCAGCAGACCGCCGACAGGACTGAATTCACCCCTCCACTTT.

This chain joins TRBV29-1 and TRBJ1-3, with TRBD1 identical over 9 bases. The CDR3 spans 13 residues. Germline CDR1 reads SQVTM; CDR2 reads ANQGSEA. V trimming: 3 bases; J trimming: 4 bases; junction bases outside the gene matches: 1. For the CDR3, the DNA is TGCAGCGTTGAGGACAGGGGAGGAAACACCATATATTTT. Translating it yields CSVEDRGGNTIYF. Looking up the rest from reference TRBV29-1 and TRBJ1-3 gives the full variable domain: SAVISQKPSRDICQRGTSLTIQCQVDSQVTMMFWYRQQPGQSLTLIATANQGSEATYESGFVIDKFPISRPNLTFSTLTVSNMSPEDSSIYLCSVEDRGGNTIYFGEGSWLTVV.

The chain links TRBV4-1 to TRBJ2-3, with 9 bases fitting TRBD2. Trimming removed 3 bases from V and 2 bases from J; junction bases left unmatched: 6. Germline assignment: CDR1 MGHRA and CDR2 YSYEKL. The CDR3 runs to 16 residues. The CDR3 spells CASSHLTSGFTDTQYF. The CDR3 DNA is TGCGCCAGCAGCCACCTTACTAGCGGGTTCACAGATACGCAGTATTTT.